This paragraph covers one T cell receptor (beta chain) sequence. What it recognizes is unknown. This sample is part of a study of radiation and T cells in renal cell carcinoma. Study-level background: Nephrectomy followed 15 Gy stereotactic body radiation by 4 weeks.

Repertoires were generated with immunoSEQ multiplex PCR, while TCRdb's copy carries only in-frame clones and drops some. The profile covers 120,000 to 150,000 clones, with 83% appearing a single time and roughly 23% taken by the ten largest. The germline gives CDR1 SGHRS, CDR2 YFSETQ. The ends were cut back, 4 bases at V and 5 bases at J, with 13 bases in the middle. This CDR3 region has 13 residues. Findings of the study overall: Pretreatment tumor biopsies were lacking, so baseline clonotypes are unknown.

Time point reported: baseline pretreatment blood. Indicated treatment: 15 Gy SBRT to primary tumor, nephrectomy 4 weeks later. Radiation-treated patients gave blood at baseline, week 2 and week 4. The genes are TRBV5-1 and TRBJ2-7; D perhaps matches TRBD1 (6 bases). The sequence was collected from a woman aged 50 to 65 with renal cell carcinoma. The sequences come from blood, collected from a patient whose treatment included radiotherapy and nephrectomy. The CDR3 DNA follows: TGCGCCAGCAGCACCGGACAGAAGGACGAGCAGTACTTC. This gives the protein CASSTGQKDEQYF.